The text below deals with one TCR beta chain. Patients at the Seattle site were enrolled during active infection and followed longitudinally. The data belong to a study of blood T cell repertoires in COVID-19. About the research overall: The origin of the acute and convalescent COVID-19 samples was the United States, Italy and Spain. T cells, B-cell-depleted T cells, or PBMCs supplied cDNA or gDNA.

Produced via immunoSEQ multiplex PCR; TCRdb's table is partial and in-frame only. The table includes 210,000 or so clones, 84% detected once. The CDR3 is 15 amino acids. Germline CDR1 KGHSH, CDR2 LQKENI. V dropped 0 bases and J dropped 4 bases, with 11 bases sitting between them. The sequence came from a woman of 80 years or more with COVID-19, enrolled during active disease. The sequenced sample consisted of peripheral blood. The chain uses TRBV18 and TRBJ2-3; weak D call: TRBD1 (6 bases). The CDR3 region is CASSPPASGADTQYF. The DNA of the CDR3 is TGTGCCAGCTCACCACCGGCCTCAGGGGCAGATACGCAGTATTTT.